What follows describes a single T cell receptor beta chain. Its antigen remains undetermined. Base qualities are not provided; no much larger clone lies one nucleotide away. Each collaborating institution followed its own protocols to collect whole blood in K2EDTA tubes. For TCRbeta analysis, collaborators shipped samples as frozen whole blood, isolated PBMCs, or DNA extracted from either of those sample types. This record comes from a study of blood T cell repertoires in COVID-19 (dated by TCRdb to about 2020). Study-level background: Collaborator samples came from the United States, Italy and Spain and covered acute and convalescent phases of COVID-19. The material from the prospective study consisted of cDNA or gDNA derived from T cells, B-cell-depleted T cells, or PBMCs. The dataset comprised deeply sampled blood TCRbeta repertoires from subjects exposed to, actively infected with, or recovered from COVID-19. The repertoires were released in a freely available public database meant as a resource for research on the immune response to SARS-CoV-2. Samples came from the ongoing ImmuneRACE study (first 160 participants) plus 1,254 subjects from 6 global collaborators. Nearly every sample came with metadata listing a de-identified subject ID, COVID-19 status, age in years and sex. Where HLA class I and class II types were available, the types were taken from metadata supplied by the sample provider, not from assay-based typing.

Overall study results and their limits: Clinical and demographic metadata were provided uncurated, with the amount varying by source and participant.

TCRbeta CDR3 regions were amplified from genomic DNA using the immunoSEQ Assay, a bias-controlled multiplex PCR. In the paper's pipeline: Nucleated cell counts per sample were estimated from amplification of reference gene primers within the assay. To quantify the absolute abundance of each unique TCRbeta CDR3 rearrangement, sequence reads were collapsed and filtered. For each sample, productive Simpson clonality was calculated as the square root of Simpson's diversity index across productive rearrangements. The immuneACCESS repertoire file appears here via TCRdb, limited to in-frame rearrangements. These files lack a portion of the clones; in checked studies, under half of the deficit traces to unresolved V genes, and the cause of the others is not known. That table is the source of V, J and clone size, and D and trimming were worked out from the DNA. In all, the sample holds more than 85,000 clones, and around 82% of those were seen once. The biggest ten clones account for roughly 4.7% of the sample.

The germline V gene encodes CDR1 SGHRS and CDR2 YFSETQ. The CDR3, from cysteine to phenylalanine, totals 12 residues. Just the 36-base CDR3 DNA is kept, in frame starting at base 1. V is shortened by 4 bases, J by 1 base, and the region joining them spans 2 bases. The chain is encoded by TRBV5-1 joined to TRBJ2-2, with the D gene too uncertain to name. The receptor was isolated from a human donor in a cohort sampled during active or convalescent COVID-19. The sequencing sample was made of peripheral blood. CDR3 region: CASSRNTGELFF. The sequenced DNA: TGCGCCAGCAGCCGGAACACCGGGGAGCTGTTTTTT.